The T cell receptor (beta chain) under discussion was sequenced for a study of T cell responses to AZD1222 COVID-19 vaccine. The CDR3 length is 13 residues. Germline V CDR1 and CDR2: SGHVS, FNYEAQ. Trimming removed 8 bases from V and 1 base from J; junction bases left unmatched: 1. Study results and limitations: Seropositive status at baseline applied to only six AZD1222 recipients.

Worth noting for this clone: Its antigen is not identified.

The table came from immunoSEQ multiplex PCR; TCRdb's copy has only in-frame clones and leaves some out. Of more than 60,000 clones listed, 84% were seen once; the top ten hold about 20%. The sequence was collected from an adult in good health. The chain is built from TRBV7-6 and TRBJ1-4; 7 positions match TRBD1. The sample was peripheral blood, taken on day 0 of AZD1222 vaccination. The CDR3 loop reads CASRQGTNEKLFF. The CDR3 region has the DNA TGTGCCAGCCGACAGGGAACTAATGAAAAACTGTTTTTT.